This T cell receptor (beta chain) emerged from a study of patients and donors after allogeneic stem cell transplantation (dated by TCRdb to the early 2020s). In regard to this clonotype: The antigen this receptor binds is unknown. Being one base from a much bigger clone, this may be a read error.

CDR1 SGHDT and CDR2 YYEEEE were looked up in the germline V gene. From the cysteine up to the phenylalanine, the CDR3 has a length of 14 residues. Only CDR3 DNA remains: 42 bases, in frame from the first base. V is reduced by 6 bases and J by 0 bases, leaving a spacing of 13 bases between them. The library was made by RT-PCR. Sequencing was performed on a NextSeq 550. The public reads were reprocessed in TCRdb via fastp at Q25 and MiXCR, keeping in-frame beta chains. Rows with one shared CDR3 protein collapse into an entry with the most common genes and DNA. The sample has about a million distinct CDR3 sequences on record, approximately 19% of them singletons. The top ten clonotypes cover 5% to 6.5% of the sample.

Recombination connected TRBV5-6 to TRBJ2-7; the D gene is tentatively TRBD1 or TRBD2, each matching 5 bases. The source of this sequence is a human donor who was either an allogeneic HSCT recipient or a stem cell or donor lymphocyte infusion donor (not recorded which). It is not recorded whose cells these are; they may come from a transplant donor. The sample consisted of blood, either unsorted or a sorted T cell fraction (not recorded which). CDR3 reads: CASTLWGSSYEQYF. The DNA reads as follows: TGTGCCAGCACCCTCTGGGGGAGCTCCTACGAGCAGTACTTC.